The 25 T cell receptor beta chains reported below all come from one sample, sequenced in a study of OX40 agonist ivuxolimab in advanced cancers. Produced via immunoSEQ multiplex PCR; TCRdb's table is partial and in-frame only. Of approximately 100,000 clones in the sample, around nine tenths were seen once. Material: CD4+ or CD8+ T cells sorted from blood, obtained in a trial of the OX40 agonist ivuxolimab. These TCRs come from an adult with an advanced solid tumor such as melanoma, head and neck, liver or kidney cancer.

The gene calls are TRBV19 and TRBJ1-4, with D unresolved. Trimming pared 1 base from V and 4 bases from J, leaving 4 bases between. The CDR3 consists of 13 residues. Looked up from germline, CDR1 is LNHDA and CDR2 is SQIVND (reference sequence). CDR3 region: CASSIGVNEKLFF. The CDR3 DNA reads as TGTGCCAGTAGTATAGGGGTTAATGAAAAACTGTTTTTT.

This rearrangement joins TRBV6-6 to TRBJ1-2, with D possibly TRBD1 on 6 matching bases. Germline V gene sequence: CDR1 MNHNY, CDR2 SVGAGI (reference sequence). This CDR3 has 14 residues. Trimming took 7 bases from V and 10 from J, leaving 22 bases between them. CDR3 bases: TGTGCCAGCAACCAACCTACAGGGCTAGTACCCTACACCTTC. Its protein is CASNQPTGLVPYTF.

This clone was found once. The V gene is TRBV5-6, the J gene TRBJ1-1; 9 nucleotides agree with TRBD1. Germline-derived CDR1 and CDR2 are SGHDT and YYEEEE. The CDR3 has 19 residues. Losses at the gene ends were 5 bases for V and 2 bases for J; bases not matched to a gene: 19. CDR3 DNA: TGTGCCAGCAGTTCAGATAGACCGGGACAGGGAGAAGTTAACACTGAAGCTTTCTTT. Translating it yields CASSSDRPGQGEVNTEAFF.

Written as DNA, the CDR3 is TGTGCCAGCAGCTTAGAGAGGGCAGATACGCAGTATTTT. It encodes CASSLERADTQYF. The V gene is TRBV7-2, the J gene TRBJ2-3; D might be TRBD2 (5 bases). Trimming cost V 1 base and J 4 bases, with 6 bases left between them. The V gene's germline CDR1 is SGHTA and CDR2 FQGNSA. The CDR3 consists of 13 residues. Full variable domain (missing parts from reference TRBV7-2 and TRBJ2-3): GAGVSQSPSNKVTEKGKDVELRCDPISGHTALYWYRQSLGQGLEFLIYFQGNSAPDKSGLPSDRFSAERTGGSVSTLTIQRTQQEDSAVYLCASSLERADTQYFGPGTRLTVL.

This chain connects TRBV7-6 to TRBJ1-2, with D perhaps TRBD1 (5 bases). The CDR3 is 12 residues long. The germline V gene encodes CDR1 SGHVS and CDR2 FNYEAQ. V lost 6 bases to trimming and J lost 3 bases, with 8 bases between them. The CDR3 DNA reads as TGTGCCAGCAGTTCCAGGGACTATGGCTACACCTTC. This gives the protein CASSSRDYGYTF.

This chain connects TRBV6-1 to TRBJ2-7, with 13 nucleotides matching TRBD2. V was pared by 5 bases and J by 1 base, with 2 bases of the junction left unmatched. The germline V gene has CDR1 MNHNS and CDR2 SASEGT. This CDR3 has 15 amino acids. Here the CDR3 reads CASSRTSGGSYEQYF. Written as DNA, the CDR3 is TGTGCCAGCAGTCGGACTAGCGGGGGTTCCTACGAGCAGTACTTC.

The rearrangement links TRBV7-9 to TRBJ1-1; D possibly corresponds to TRBD1 (5 bases). V was pared by 4 bases and J by 4 bases, with 19 bases between. The CDR3 loop spans 16 amino acids. Germline-derived CDR1 and CDR2 are SEHNR and FQNEAQ (reference sequence). CDR3 residues: CASSSLGRDGGTEAFF. In DNA form, the CDR3 reads TGTGCCAGCAGCTCCCTAGGTAGGGACGGGGGCACTGAAGCTTTCTTT.

The chain is built from TRBV28 and TRBJ1-1, with 9 bases aligning to TRBD1. Germline CDR1 and CDR2: MDHEN and SYDVKM. The CDR3 totals 17 residues. J gave up 0 bases and V 1 base, and 6 bases lay outside the gene matches. CDR3 sequence: CASSLSGTGLMNTEAFF. CDR3 DNA sequence: TGTGCCAGCAGTTTATCTGGGACAGGGCTCATGAACACTGAAGCTTTCTTT.

This rearrangement joins TRBV13 to TRBJ2-7; 9 bases match TRBD2. Germline CDR1 is PRHDT and CDR2 is FYEKMQ (reference sequence). CDR3 size: 15 residues. Trimming at V came to 1 base and at J to 5 bases, leaving 6 bases not matched to a gene. This chain's CDR3 is CASSLASGGFNEQYF. The CDR3 DNA reads TGTGCCAGCAGCTTAGCCAGCGGGGGGTTCAACGAGCAGTACTTC.

This chain connects TRBV6-5 to TRBJ1-1; D not resolved. Germline values: CDR1 MNHEY, CDR2 SVGAGI. V dropped 0 bases and J dropped 11 bases, with 13 bases sitting between them. The CDR3 consists of 13 residues. CDR3 loop: CASSYSNPHWAFF. CDR3 nucleotide sequence: TGTGCCAGCAGTTACTCGAACCCGCACTGGGCTTTCTTT.

The gene calls are TRBV4-3 and TRBJ2-2, with 9 bases that match TRBD2. The V and J ends lost 6 bases and 1 base, in that order; junction bases with no gene match: 0. The length of the CDR3 is 14 residues. From germline, CDR1 is LGHNA and CDR2 YSLEER. CDR3 sequence: CASRTSGNTGELFF. The CDR3 bases are TGCGCCAGCAGGACTAGCGGGAACACCGGGGAGCTGTTTTTT.

CDR3 nucleotides: TGTGCCAGCATCATAGGGGGATCTGAAGCTTTCTTT. This sequence encodes CASIIGGSEAFF. The rearrangement joins TRBV28 to TRBJ1-1; tentatively, D is TRBD1 (6 bases). Trimming stripped 7 bases from V and 6 bases from J, with 12 bases between. The CDR3 runs to 12 residues. Looked up from germline, CDR1 is MDHEN and CDR2 is SYDVKM.

The chain couples TRBV6-1 to TRBJ2-2; unclear D gene. Germline V gives CDR1 MNHNS, CDR2 SASEGT. Trimming took 2 bases from V and 0 from J, leaving 1 base between them. This CDR3 contains 13 residues. CDR3 in amino acids: CASSEPNTGELFF. DNA for the CDR3: TGTGCCAGCAGTGAACCGAACACCGGGGAGCTGTTTTTT.

The CDR3: CASSLGEMNTEAFF. In DNA form, the CDR3 reads TGTGCCAGCAGCTTGGGGGAGATGAACACTGAAGCTTTCTTT. The chain employs TRBV7-9 and TRBJ1-1, with D maybe TRBD1 (5 bases). V was cut by 3 bases and J by 0 bases, with 8 bases left in between. The CDR3 loop spans 14 amino acids. Germline CDR1 and CDR2: SEHNR and FQNEAQ (reference sequence).

The chain couples TRBV14 to TRBJ2-7, with D possibly being TRBD1 (5 bases). V was cut by 3 bases and J by 0 bases, with 12 bases left in between. Germline V gene sequence: CDR1 SGHDN, CDR2 FVKESK. This CDR3 has 15 residues. CDR3 loop: CASSHPGLNSYEQYF. CDR3 sequence (DNA): TGTGCCAGCAGCCACCCAGGGCTAAACTCCTACGAGCAGTACTTC.

The table lists this clone with a count of one. V and J are TRBV30 and TRBJ2-6; 10 nucleotides agree with TRBD1. The V gene end was trimmed by 7 bases and the J gene end by 0 bases; junction bases not matched to a gene: 6. The CDR3 runs to 16 residues. Germline V gene sequence: CDR1 GTSNPN, CDR2 SVGIG (reference sequence). CDR3: CASTGTGVSGANVLTF. For the CDR3, the DNA is TGTGCCTCCACCGGGACAGGGGTCTCTGGGGCCAACGTCCTGACTTTC.

The DNA of the CDR3 is TGTGCCAGTAGTGAGGACCCGAACACTGAAGCTTTCTTT. It specifies CASSEDPNTEAFF. The V call is TRBV19, the J call TRBJ1-1, with D hard to call. The germline CDR1 and CDR2 sequences are LNHDA and SQIVND (reference sequence). Trimming cost V 5 bases and J 1 base, with 8 bases left between them. The CDR3 loop spans 13 amino acids.

This chain joins TRBV7-2 and TRBJ1-2; D gene ambiguous. Germline CDR1 reads SGHTA; CDR2 reads FQGNSA. CDR3 length equals 14 residues. Trimming cost V 1 base and J 4 bases, with 10 bases left between them. The CDR3 reads CASSLEPGVYGYTF. CDR3 bases: TGTGCCAGCAGCTTAGAACCGGGAGTCTATGGCTACACCTTC.

The chain is built from TRBV7-3 and TRBJ2-2; 9 positions match TRBD1. Germline loops: CDR1 SGHTA, CDR2 FQGTGA. V trimming: 2 bases; J trimming: 5 bases; junction bases outside the gene matches: 3. The CDR3 covers 15 residues. CDR3 sequence (DNA): TGTGCCAGCAGCTTATTCGACAGGGGGACCGGGGAGCTGTTTTTT. Amino acids: CASSLFDRGTGELFF.

This clone has just one count. The chain carries TRBV5-1 and TRBJ1-2; TRBD1 is a possible D gene (6 bases). The CDR3 loop spans 17 amino acids. With 4 bases removed from V and 0 bases from J, the gap between germline ends came to 19 bases. Germline assignment: CDR1 SGHRS and CDR2 YFSETQ. The CDR3 bases are TGCGCCAGCAGCCAGGGAGGACAGATCTTAGCTAACTATGGCTACACCTTC. Translation: CASSQGGQILANYGYTF.

The chain links TRBV5-1 to TRBJ2-2, with unresolved D. Trimming stripped 1 base from V and 6 bases from J, with 10 bases between. This CDR3 comprises 14 residues. In germline, CDR1 is SGHRS, CDR2 YFSETQ. The CDR3 bases are TGCGCCAGCAGCTTGAGGGTTGATGCCGGGGAGCTGTTTTTT. Its protein product is CASSLRVDAGELFF.

The chain has TRBV28 and TRBJ1-1; D unclear. This CDR3 region has 15 residues. Germline-derived CDR1 and CDR2 are MDHEN and SYDVKM. Between the trimmed V and J ends, which lost 7 bases and 1 base, there was a span of 16 bases. CDR3: CASTPLGSSNTEAFF. In DNA, the CDR3 is TGTGCCAGCACTCCCCTAGGGTCTTCGAACACTGAAGCTTTCTTT.

V is TRBV6-5 and J is TRBJ1-1, with 7 bases lining up with TRBD1. V was pared by 6 bases and J by 4 bases, with 11 bases of the junction left unmatched. Germline V gene sequence: CDR1 MNHEY, CDR2 SVGAGI. The CDR3 runs to 15 residues. The chain's CDR3 is CASSPMGGGITEAFF. The DNA of the CDR3 is TGTGCCAGCAGCCCCATGGGAGGGGGCATCACTGAAGCTTTCTTT.

This clone occurred a few times. J is TRBJ1-5 and V is TRBV27; weak D call: TRBD1 (5 bases). CDR1 and CDR2 (germline): MNHEY, SMNVEV (reference sequence). The CDR3 is 16 amino acids. The V end was cut by 4 bases, the J end by 8 bases, with 21 bases between. The DNA for the CDR3 is TGTGCCAGCAGTTCCATGGGGGGGGGAGCCCCCGAGCCCCAGCATTTT. Translated, it gives CASSSMGGGAPEPQHF.

V is TRBV7-2 and J is TRBJ1-6; 8 bases are a match to TRBD1. The CDR3 runs to 15 residues. V shed 5 bases and J 5 bases; nucleotides not matched to a gene: 5. Germline V gives CDR1 SGHTA, CDR2 FQGNSA. CDR3 nucleotides: TGTGCCAGCAGCCAACAGGGGGGGGATAATTCACCCCTCCACTTT. It yields the protein CASSQQGGDNSPLHF.